The clone carrying this T cell receptor beta chain was recorded at least ten times. Its antigen is as yet unknown. TCRdb analysed the RT-PCR reads with MiXCR anew, one entry per CDR3 protein. The sample records approximately 680,000 distinct CDR3 sequences, 15% to 17% being singletons. The data stem from a study of response to subunit inactivated influenza vaccine. Study results and caveats: The authors put forward the suggestion that each seasonal influenza vaccination may bring in only a limited number of new T cells.

Trimming at V came to 4 bases and at J to 2 bases, leaving 7 bases not matched to a gene. From germline, CDR1 is DFQATT and CDR2 SNEGSKA (reference sequence). The CDR3 spans 14 residues. The sample was PBMCs from blood, taken roughly 13 days after vaccination. This sequence was found in a man aged 45-65 years who received an inactivated influenza vaccine. The chain links TRBV20-1 to TRBJ2-5; 7 nucleotides line up with TRBD1. CDR3 residues: CSAKQGTQQETQYF. The CDR3 DNA sequence: TGCAGTGCTAAACAGGGGACCCAACAAGAGACCCAGTACTTC.